The 28 T cell receptor beta chains presented below share a single source sample, sequenced in a study of radiotherapy plus CTLA-4 blockade in lung cancer. TCRdb's table, derived via immunoSEQ multiplex PCR, lists solely in-frame clones and lacks some. Among about 100,000 clones listed, under 90% were seen once. Sample: peripheral blood, taken from a patient treated with radiotherapy plus ipilimumab. The origin of the receptors is a human donor with non-small cell lung cancer who had stable disease on radiotherapy plus ipilimumab.

The chain combines TRBV11-2 with TRBJ2-5; 11 bases are a match to TRBD2. V was pared by 0 bases and J by 7 bases, with 7 bases of the junction left unmatched. CDR1 is SGHAT and CDR2 is FQNNGV in the germline V gene. CDR3 size: 16 residues. The CDR3 nucleotides are TGTGCCAGCAGCTTAGATATAGCGGGAGGGCAGGCGACCCAGTACTTC. This sequence encodes CASSLDIAGGQATQYF. Complete variable domain (other parts from reference TRBV11-2 and TRBJ2-5): EAGVAQSPRYKIIEKRQSVAFWCNPISGHATLYWYQQILGQGPKLLIQFQNNGVVDDSQLPKDRFSAERLKGVDSTLKIQPAKLEDSAVYLCASSLDIAGGQATQYFGPGTRLLVL.

The rearrangement uses TRBV27 and TRBJ2-1; 9 positions agree with TRBD2. Germline loops: CDR1 MNHEY, CDR2 SMNVEV (reference sequence). The CDR3 totals 16 residues. V trimming: 0 bases; J trimming: 5 bases; junction bases outside the gene matches: 5. The CDR3 spells CASSLSTSGYDNEQFF. In DNA form, the CDR3 reads TGTGCCAGCAGTTTATCGACTAGCGGCTATGACAATGAGCAGTTCTTC.

This clone has only one observation. This chain joins TRBV29-1 and TRBJ1-2, with a tentative D call TRBD1 (5 bases). From germline, CDR1 is SQVTM and CDR2 ANQGSEA. This CDR3 contains 13 residues. V was clipped by 1 base and J by 4 bases, with 10 bases between them. In DNA form, the CDR3 reads TGCAGCGTTGAAGGGGACCGCGGCTATGGCTACACCTTC. It specifies CSVEGDRGYGYTF.

The chain has TRBV27 and TRBJ2-7, with unresolved D. The CDR3 runs 16 residues. Germline lookup yields CDR1 MNHEY and CDR2 SMNVEV (reference sequence). The germline V and J ends were trimmed by 5 bases and 5 bases, with 22 bases remaining between them. The CDR3 loop reads CASSPNRVFVTDEQYF. Written as DNA, the CDR3 is TGTGCCAGCAGTCCCAACCGGGTCTTCGTTACCGACGAGCAGTACTTC.

The CDR3 DNA follows: TGTGCCAGCAGCTTAAGACGAGGACGGTACGAGCAGTACTTC. Its protein product is CASSLRRGRYEQYF. The chain has TRBV14 and TRBJ2-7; D remains ambiguous. Germline V gives CDR1 SGHDN, CDR2 FVKESK. CDR3 length: 14 residues. Trimming cost V 5 bases and J 4 bases, with 15 bases left between them.

This clone was counted between two and nine times. The gene calls are TRBV7-9 and TRBJ2-2; maybe TRBD2 (6 bases). CDR1 SEHNR and CDR2 FQNEAQ come from the germline V gene (reference sequence). Trimming left V 5 bases short and J 3 bases short, with 10 bases between. The CDR3 runs 14 residues. CDR3: CASSRELDTGELFF. The CDR3 DNA is TGTGCCAGCAGCCGGGAGTTAGACACCGGGGAGCTGTTTTTT.

This clone has just a few counts. The J gene is TRBJ1-5, the V gene TRBV30; TRBD1 aligns across 7 bases. CDR3 length: 16 residues. The trim removed 0 bases at V and 4 bases at J, leaving 9 bases unmatched. Germline V lookup: CDR1 GTSNPN, CDR2 SVGIG (reference sequence). The CDR3 DNA sequence: TGTGCCTGGAGTGTACCCTCGACAGGGAGGAATCAGCCCCAGCATTTT. Translating it yields CAWSVPSTGRNQPQHF.

The rearrangement uses TRBV27 and TRBJ2-7, with a tentative D call TRBD1 (5 bases). CDR1 is MNHEY, CDR2 SMNVEV, per germline (reference sequence). The CDR3 has 14 residues. With 6 bases removed from V and 7 bases from J, the gap between germline ends came to 19 bases. Written as DNA, the CDR3 is TGTGCCAGCAGCCCGGGTTTTGGGGCGCTTGAGCAGTACTTC. It yields the protein CASSPGFGALEQYF.

The chain recombines TRBV7-9 with TRBJ1-3; 7 bases align to TRBD1. V gave up 5 bases and J gave up 2 bases; unmatched junction bases: 9. There are 16 residues in the CDR3. Germline V gives CDR1 SEHNR, CDR2 FQNEAQ (reference sequence). CDR3 bases: TGTGCCAGCAGCCTCGGGACAGCGATTACTGGAAACACCATATATTTT. Translated, it gives CASSLGTAITGNTIYF.

The chain uses TRBV30 and TRBJ2-2; D gene unclear. V lost 0 bases and J 1 base, leaving 12 bases between the germline ends. The germline V gene encodes CDR1 GTSNPN and CDR2 SVGIG (reference sequence). This CDR3 is 16 amino acids long. The DNA for the CDR3 is TGTGCCTGGAGTGTAAAAGGGCCCCTGAACACCGGGGAGCTGTTTTTT. Amino acid sequence: CAWSVKGPLNTGELFF.

This clone was seen a handful of times. The rearrangement joins TRBV7-3 to TRBJ2-3; TRBD1 or TRBD2 may be the D gene (5 bases each). Germline V gene sequence: CDR1 SGHTA, CDR2 FQGTGA. V shed 3 bases and J shed 4 bases, with 17 bases lying between them. The CDR3 length is 16 residues. This CDR3 is CASSLISSLGADTQYF. CDR3 in DNA: TGTGCCAGCAGCTTGATTTCCTCCCTGGGGGCAGATACGCAGTATTTT.

The rearrangement links TRBV5-1 to TRBJ2-2; D tentatively reads TRBD1 or TRBD2 (5 bases each). The CDR3 is 16 residues long. Germline-derived CDR1 and CDR2 are SGHRS and YFSETQ. The V end lost 0 bases, the J end lost 5 bases, and 14 bases lay between the germline ends. The CDR3 loop reads CASSLAVSGQTGELFF. CDR3 sequence (DNA): TGCGCCAGCAGCTTGGCAGTATCGGGGCAAACCGGGGAGCTGTTTTTT.

This chain connects TRBV9 to TRBJ1-2; no firm D call. Trimming took off 0 bases at V and 4 bases at J, with 19 bases between the two ends. Germline V gene sequence: CDR1 SGDLS, CDR2 YYNGEE. CDR3 length: 17 amino acids. The CDR3 protein is CASSVARIGLPFYGYTF. The CDR3 DNA follows: TGTGCCAGCAGCGTAGCTAGAATTGGACTACCCTTCTATGGCTACACCTTC.

V is TRBV6-6 and J is TRBJ1-5; TRBD1 agrees at 8 bases. The length of the CDR3 is 16 residues. Germline values: CDR1 MNHNY, CDR2 SVGAGI (reference sequence). Trimming removed 7 bases from V and 0 bases from J; junction bases left unmatched: 8. The CDR3 DNA is TGTGCCAGCACCTCGACAGGGGATTCTAGCAATCAGCCCCAGCATTTT. Its protein is CASTSTGDSSNQPQHF.

The genes are TRBV9 and TRBJ2-5; D is perhaps TRBD1 or TRBD2 (5 bases each). The J call could be wrong; TRBJ2-7 is a better fit for the DNA end. CDR3 length equals 15 residues. Germline CDR1 SGDLS, CDR2 YYNGEE. CDR3 sequence (DNA): TGTGCCAGCAGCCCCAACCCGGGACCCAACTACGAGCAGTACTTC. Translated, it gives CASSPNPGPNYEQYF.

Only one count was recorded for this clone. V usage is TRBV6-1 and J usage is TRBJ1-2; perhaps TRBD1 as D (6 bases). V was cut by 8 bases and J by 7 bases, with 14 bases left in between. This CDR3 region has 12 residues. Germline assignment: CDR1 MNHNS and CDR2 SASEGT. In nucleotides, the CDR3 is TGTGCCAGCGAGCAGGGGCTAGGTGGCTACACCTTC. Translating it yields CASEQGLGGYTF.

This chain joins TRBV5-1 and TRBJ1-4, with a weak D call TRBD1 (5 bases). Germline values: CDR1 SGHRS, CDR2 YFSETQ. The V end was cut by 4 bases, the J end by 8 bases, with 15 bases between. CDR3 size: 14 residues. This chain's CDR3 is CASSRHTKGEKLFF. CDR3 coding DNA: TGCGCCAGCAGCAGACACACAAAGGGGGAAAAACTGTTTTTT.

The V call is TRBV28, the J call TRBJ1-2, with a tentative D call TRBD1 (5 bases). The CDR3 is 16 amino acids. V lost 6 bases to trimming and J lost 3 bases, with 20 bases between them. Germline assignment: CDR1 MDHEN and CDR2 SYDVKM. The CDR3 protein is CASSSGGARVDYGYTF. The CDR3 nucleotides are TGTGCCAGCAGCTCCGGCGGGGCCCGGGTGGACTATGGCTACACCTTC.

The chain carries TRBV2 and TRBJ1-5; no clear D gene. CDR1 and CDR2 (germline): SNHLY, FYNNEI. V was clipped by 1 base and J by 2 bases, with 6 bases between them. The CDR3 is 14 amino acids. The CDR3 sequence: CASSEGSRNQPQHF. In DNA, the CDR3 is TGTGCCAGCAGTGAAGGCAGCCGCAATCAGCCCCAGCATTTT.

The genes are TRBV7-2 and TRBJ2-1; 7 bases align to TRBD2. With 5 bases clipped from V and 0 bases from J, the junction kept 16 bases outside the gene matches. This CDR3 spans 19 amino acids. Germline CDR1 is SGHTA and CDR2 is FQGNSA. Here the CDR3 DNA reads TGTGCCAGCAGCCCGTTTTCGGTCATGAGCGGGGCCTCCTACAATGAGCAGTTCTTC. Protein sequence: CASSPFSVMSGASYNEQFF. Supplemented by reference TRBV7-2 and TRBJ2-1, the full variable domain reads GAGVSQSPSNKVTEKGKDVELRCDPISGHTALYWYRQSLGQGLEFLIYFQGNSAPDKSGLPSDRFSAERTGGSVSTLTIQRTQQEDSAVYLCASSPFSVMSGASYNEQFFGPGTRLTVL.

CDR3 sequence reads: CASRWQRSVFF. The CDR3, as DNA: TGTGCCAGCAGGTGGCAGCGCTCCGTCTTCTTT. The gene calls are TRBV6-5 and TRBJ1-1; D not resolved. The CDR3 has 11 residues. Trimming pared 6 bases from V and 14 bases from J, leaving 16 bases between. Germline CDR1 MNHEY, CDR2 SVGAGI.

This clone has just a few counts. DNA for the CDR3: TGTGCCAGTAGTATTCTAGCAGGAGAGACCCAGTACTTC. Amino acids: CASSILAGETQYF. The chain couples TRBV19 to TRBJ2-5, with D possibly matching TRBD2 (5 bases). Germline CDR1 is LNHDA and CDR2 is SQIVND (reference sequence). This CDR3 is built from 13 residues. Trimming took off 3 bases at V and 4 bases at J, with 9 bases between the two ends.

This chain joins TRBV18 and TRBJ2-3; D is uncertain. This CDR3 comprises 14 residues. V lost 3 bases to trimming and J lost 0 bases, with 7 bases between them. Germline CDR1 and CDR2: KGHSH and LQKENI. The DNA of the CDR3 is TGTGCCAGCTCACCCTTCATTAGCACAGATACGCAGTATTTT. Translated: CASSPFISTDTQYF. Together with reference TRBV18 and TRBJ2-3, the CDR3 gives the full variable domain: NAGVMQNPRHLVRRRGQEARLRCSPMKGHSHVYWYRQLPEEGLKFMVYLQKENIIDESGMPKERFSAEFPKEGPSILRIQQVVRGDSAAYFCASSPFISTDTQYFGPGTRLTVL.

The chain combines TRBV6-6 with TRBJ2-5; 7 nucleotides agree with TRBD2. The CDR3 length is 16 residues. CDR1 MNHNY and CDR2 SVGAGI come from the germline V gene (reference sequence). V shed 6 bases, J shed 1 base, and the junction held 11 bases outside the gene matches. The CDR3 DNA sequence: TGTGCCAGCAGCCGGGGAGGGGAGAACTTCCAAGAGACCCAGTACTTC. Amino acids: CASSRGGENFQETQYF.

Only one count was recorded for this clone. The chain employs TRBV6-5 and TRBJ1-6; TRBD1 is a possible D gene (5 bases). Trimming took 5 bases from V and 6 from J, leaving 14 bases between them. The CDR3 consists of 15 residues. Germline lookup yields CDR1 MNHEY and CDR2 SVGAGI. For the CDR3, the DNA is TGTGCCAGCAGTAGCAGACAGCCGCCTAATTCACCCCTCCACTTT. This sequence encodes CASSSRQPPNSPLHF.

The genes are TRBV19 and TRBJ1-2, with a possible D match to TRBD1 (5 bases). Trimming stripped 1 base from V and 2 bases from J, with 8 bases between. The CDR3 is 14 residues long. Germline CDR1 and CDR2: LNHDA and SQIVND (reference sequence). Written as DNA, the CDR3 is TGTGCCAGTAGTATAGGACAGAGGAACTATGGCTACACCTTC. It translates to CASSIGQRNYGYTF.

V gene TRBV4-2 combines with J gene TRBJ2-3, with TRBD2 identical over 9 bases. Germline assignment: CDR1 LGHNA and CDR2 YNFKEQ. Trimming removed 0 bases from V and 2 bases from J; junction bases left unmatched: 12. The CDR3 length is 19 residues. The CDR3 protein is CASSQDPAGGRGDTDTQYF. DNA of the CDR3: TGTGCCAGCAGCCAAGATCCAGCGGGGGGTAGGGGAGACACAGATACGCAGTATTTT.

The chain is built from TRBV10-1 and TRBJ2-5; TRBD2 might be the D (7 bases). Deletions cut 7 bases from V and 1 base from J, with 22 bases between. The length of the CDR3 is 17 residues. Germline CDR1 and CDR2: WNHNN and SYGVQD (reference sequence). The CDR3 loop reads CASICWGRRGPQETQYF. CDR3 nucleotide sequence: TGCGCCAGCATTTGCTGGGGCCGGCGGGGGCCCCAAGAGACCCAGTACTTC.